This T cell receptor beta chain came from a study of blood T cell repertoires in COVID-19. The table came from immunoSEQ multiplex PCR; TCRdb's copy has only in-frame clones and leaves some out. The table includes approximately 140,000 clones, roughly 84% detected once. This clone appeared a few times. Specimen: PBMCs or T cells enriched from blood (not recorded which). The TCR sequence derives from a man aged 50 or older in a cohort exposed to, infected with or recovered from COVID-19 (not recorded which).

The CDR3 DNA reads TGTGCCAGCAGCTTAGTAGCGGGGGACTACGAGCAGTACTTC. This codes for CASSLVAGDYEQYF. The rearrangement joins TRBV7-2 to TRBJ2-7; TRBD2 agrees at 9 bases. J lost 3 bases, V lost 1 base, and 1 base had no gene match. The CDR3 contains 14 residues. Germline V gene sequence: CDR1 SGHTA, CDR2 FQGNSA.